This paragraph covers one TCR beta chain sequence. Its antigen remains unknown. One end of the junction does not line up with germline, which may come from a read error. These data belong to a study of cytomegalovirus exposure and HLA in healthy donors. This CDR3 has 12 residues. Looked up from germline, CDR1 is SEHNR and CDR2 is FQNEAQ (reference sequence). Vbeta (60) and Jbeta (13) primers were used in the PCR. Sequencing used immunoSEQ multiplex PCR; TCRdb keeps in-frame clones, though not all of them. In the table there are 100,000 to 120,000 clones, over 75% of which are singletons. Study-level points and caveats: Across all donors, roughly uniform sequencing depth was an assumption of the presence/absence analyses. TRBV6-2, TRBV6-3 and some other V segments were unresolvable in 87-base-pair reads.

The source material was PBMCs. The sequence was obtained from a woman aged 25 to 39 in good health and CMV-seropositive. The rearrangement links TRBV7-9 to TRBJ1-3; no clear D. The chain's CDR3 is CSSSRRGNTIYF. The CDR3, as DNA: TGTTCCAGCAGCAGGAGAGGAAACACCATATATTTT. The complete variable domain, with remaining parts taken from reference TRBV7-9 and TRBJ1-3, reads DTGVSQNPRHKITKRGQNVTFRCDPISEHNRLYWYRQTLGQGPEFLTYFQNEAQLEKSRLLSDRFSAERPKGSFSTLEIQRTEQGDSAMYLCSSSRRGNTIYFGEGSWLTVV.